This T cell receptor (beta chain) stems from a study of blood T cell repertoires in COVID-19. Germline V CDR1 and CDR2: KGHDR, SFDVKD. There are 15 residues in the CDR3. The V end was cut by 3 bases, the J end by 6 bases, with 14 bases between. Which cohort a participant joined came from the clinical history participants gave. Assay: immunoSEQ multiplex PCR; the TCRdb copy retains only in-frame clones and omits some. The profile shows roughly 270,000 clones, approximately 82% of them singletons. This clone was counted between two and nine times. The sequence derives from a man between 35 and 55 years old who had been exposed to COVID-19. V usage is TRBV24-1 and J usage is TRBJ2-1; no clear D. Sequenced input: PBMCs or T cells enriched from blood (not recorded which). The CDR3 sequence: CATSDPRPYPNEQFF. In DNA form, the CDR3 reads TGTGCCACCAGTGATCCCAGGCCCTACCCCAATGAGCAGTTCTTC.